Listed here are 16 T cell receptor beta chains from one sample, sequenced in a study of blood T cells in healthy people across ages. Primed by a sample-barcoded 5' primer and a J-beta primer mix, a second PCR proceeded for roughly 6 to 12 cycles. TCRdb reprocessed the 5' RACE reads with MiXCR, giving one entry per CDR3 protein. The profile shows about 650,000 distinct CDR3 sequences, over 40% of them singletons. The sample taken for sequencing was blood. These receptor sequences come from a woman aged 80 or older in good health.

The J gene is TRBJ1-2, the V gene TRBV28; D is unclear. Germline values: CDR1 MDHEN, CDR2 SYDVKM. This CDR3 is built from 13 residues. The V end was cut by 11 bases, the J end by 0 bases, with 13 bases between. Written as DNA, the CDR3 is TGTGCCTCGACTTGGTTACCTAACTATGGCTACACCTTC. Translating gives CASTWLPNYGYTF.

The chain carries TRBV6-5 and TRBJ2-1; no clear D. CDR3 size: 13 residues. The germline V and J ends were trimmed by 7 bases and 12 bases, with 19 bases remaining between them. Germline loops: CDR1 MNHEY, CDR2 SVGAGI. CDR3 coding DNA: TGTGCCAGCACCACCTGGCGGCCCTTTGGGCAGTTCTTC. Residues: CASTTWRPFGQFF.

Regarding this clonotype: The germline gene is not matched at one end of the junction; a read error may be the cause. The chain links TRBV7-3 to TRBJ2-5; 9 nucleotides match TRBD2. In germline, CDR1 is SGHTA, CDR2 FQGTGA. The CDR3 covers 14 residues. The CDR3 region has the DNA TGTGCCAGCAACTTAATGGCGGGAGGGAATGAGCAGTACTTC. Protein sequence: CASNLMAGGNEQYF.

This clonotype was detected many times. The chain links TRBV12-5 to TRBJ2-5; no clear D gene. Between the trimmed V and J ends, which lost 4 bases and 4 bases, there was a span of 4 bases. Germline lookup yields CDR1 LGHNT and CDR2 FRNRAP. This CDR3 has 11 amino acids. The CDR3 reads CASGSGETQYF. The CDR3 DNA reads TGTGCTAGTGGTTCAGGAGAGACCCAGTACTTC.

This clonotype was observed many times. V is TRBV30 and J is TRBJ2-3; D gene uncertain. CDR3 length equals 11 residues. Germline CDR1 and CDR2: GTSNPN and SVGIG (reference sequence). The V end lost 2 bases, the J end lost 6 bases, and 6 bases lay between the germline ends. Here the CDR3 DNA reads TGTGCCTGGAGTATGAGTGATACGCAGTATTTT. Translated: CAWSMSDTQYF.

This clonotype was recorded only once. This may stem from a read error, because a much larger clone lies one nucleotide away. This chain links TRBV25-1 with TRBJ2-3; D is unresolved. Germline CDR1 MGHDK, CDR2 SYGVNS. V lost 8 bases and J lost 2, with 23 bases in between. The CDR3 totals 17 residues. The DNA of the CDR3 is TGTGCCAGCGCAACATTGGGGTCAGCTGACACCACAGATACGCAGTATTTT. Translation gives CASATLGSADTTDTQYF.

Turning to this clonotype: Possible read error: a much larger clone is one base away. The CDR3 protein is CVSSDRGPGDEQYF. The CDR3 region has the DNA TGTGTCAGCAGTGATAGGGGGCCCGGGGACGAGCAGTACTTC. The V and J genes are TRBV25-1 and TRBJ2-7; 7 positions match TRBD1. The CDR3 has 14 amino acids. Germline-derived CDR1 and CDR2 are MGHDK and SYGVNS.

The CDR3 sequence: CASSLAEGPGPGKEQYF. For the CDR3, the DNA is TGTGCCAGCAGCCTGGCGGAGGGACCGGGACCGGGGAAGGAGCAGTACTTC. V and J are TRBV5-6 and TRBJ2-5; D is possibly TRBD2 (6 bases). CDR3 length equals 17 residues. From germline, CDR1 is SGHDT and CDR2 YYEEEE. Trimming took 4 bases from V and 11 from J, leaving 30 bases between them.

Of note for this clonotype: A clone one base away is much larger, so this may be a read error. This chain joins TRBV20-1 and TRBJ2-1; a possible D gene is TRBD1 (7 bases). In germline, CDR1 is DFQATT, CDR2 SNEGSKA (reference sequence). Deletions cut 4 bases from V and 5 bases from J, with 21 bases between. This CDR3 is 16 amino acids long. The chain's CDR3 is CSANSLSRGEDNEQFF. For the CDR3, the DNA is TGCAGTGCTAACTCCCTTAGCAGGGGGGAGGACAATGAGCAGTTCTTC.

CDR3 sequence (DNA): TGTGCCATCAGGGAGACTGGCGGGGGCTCAGATGAGCAGTACTTC. Its protein product is CAIRETGGGSDEQYF. The chain carries TRBV10-3 and TRBJ2-1; D may be TRBD2 (7 bases). The DNA matches TRBJ2-7 better at its end, which makes the J call doubtful. The CDR3 covers 15 residues. From germline, CDR1 is ENHRY and CDR2 SYGVKD.

On this clonotype: This clone may be a read error of a much larger clone one base away. The chain uses TRBV24-1 and TRBJ2-3; D is perhaps TRBD1 (5 bases). The CDR3 consists of 12 residues. Germline V gives CDR1 KGHDR, CDR2 SFDVKD. CDR3 nucleotides: TGTGTCACCAGTGTTGACAGAGATACGCAGTATTTT. Its protein product is CVTSVDRDTQYF.

This clonotype occurred many times. Here the CDR3 reads CASSLYAGGYSGANVLTF. CDR3 sequence (DNA): TGCGCCAGCAGCTTGTACGCAGGGGGCTACTCTGGGGCCAACGTCCTGACTTTC. This chain connects TRBV5-1 to TRBJ2-6; 8 bases agree with TRBD1. Per the germline V gene, CDR1 is SGHRS and CDR2 is YFSETQ. V lost 1 base, J lost 0 bases, and 6 bases stayed unmatched. The CDR3 is 18 amino acids.

A remark on this clonotype: A read error may explain this, as a much larger clone is one base away. In nucleotides, the CDR3 is TGCGCCAGCAGCGTGGACCACCGAACGACTGAAGCTTTCTTT. Translating gives CASSVDHRTTEAFF. The genes are TRBV5-1 and TRBJ1-1; no definite D call. V was clipped by 4 bases and J by 5 bases, with 15 bases between them. There are 14 residues in the CDR3. The germline CDR1 and CDR2 sequences are SGHRS and YFSETQ.

This clonotype was detected only a few times. The J gene is TRBJ1-5, the V gene TRBV3-1, with no clear D. Germline CDR1 LGHDT, CDR2 YNNKEL (reference sequence). V was shortened by 0 bases and J by 9 bases, with 6 bases between the two germline ends. CDR3 length equals 12 residues. For the CDR3, the DNA is TGTGCCAGCAGCCAAGAGGGCACGCCCCAGCATTTT. Translating gives CASSQEGTPQHF.

This rearrangement joins TRBV12-3 or TRBV12-4 to TRBJ2-1, with D perhaps TRBD1 or TRBD2 (5 bases each). The CDR3 is 14 residues long. The V end was cut by 6 bases, the J end by 13 bases, with 22 bases between. Here the CDR3 reads CASRTGTTKETQFF. Written as DNA, the CDR3 is TGTGCCAGCAGAACCGGGACGACTAAGGAGACCCAGTTCTTC.

This clonotype occurred a few times. A much larger clone sits a single nucleotide away, making a read error possible. The chain joins TRBV9 to TRBJ2-3; no firm D call. The germline V gene has CDR1 SGDLS and CDR2 YYNGEE. The germline V and J ends were trimmed by 1 base and 4 bases, with 10 bases remaining between them. The CDR3 length is 14 residues. CDR3 amino acids: CASSVRMDADTQYF. The CDR3 coding sequence is TGTGCCAGCAGCGTACGGATGGACGCAGATACGCAGTATTTT. Based on the CDR3 plus reference TRBV9 and TRBJ2-3, the full variable domain is DSGVTQTPKHLITATGQRVTLRCSPRSGDLSVYWYQQSLDQGLQFLIQYYNGEERAKGNILERFSAQQFPDLHSELNLSSLELGDSALYFCASSVRMDADTQYFGPGTRLTVL.